Listed below are T cell receptor beta chains from one sample, sequenced in a study of T cells after yellow fever vaccination. TCRdb passed the 5' RACE reads through MiXCR, listing each CDR3 protein once. In the table there are a few hundred thousand distinct CDR3 sequences, roughly 3.5% of which are singletons. The sample in question was PBMCs, obtained on the day of the yellow fever booster vaccination. The source is a man aged 18-30 years who received the YFV17D yellow fever vaccine. Each CDR3 is given with its conserved first and last residue. The D gene is left open where the match is weak. Size values are once, few and many counts, or a class for expanded clones, and some rows have none.

d_call	clone_size	v_call	j_call	cdr3_aa	cdr3_nt
TRBD1	many	TRBV7-9	TRBJ2-2	CASSLGQPTNTGELFF	TGTGCCAGCAGCTTGGGACAGCCCACGAACACCGGGGAGCTGTTTTTT
-	many	TRBV15	TRBJ1-1	CATSRVEVNTEAFF	TGTGCCACCAGCAGAGTGGAGGTGAACACTGAAGCTTTCTTT
-	few	TRBV2	TRBJ2-5	CASSEAASVQYF	TGTGCCAGCAGTGAAGCCGCCAGTGTCCAGTACTTC
-	many	TRBV6-5	TRBJ1-2	CASSYVARANYGYTF	TGTGCCAGCAGTTACGTGGCCAGAGCTAACTATGGCTACACCTTC
-	-	TRBV15	TRBJ2-7	CATSGGGDIYEQYF	TGTGCCACCAGCGGGGGAGGGGACATCTACGAGCAGTACTTC
-	-	TRBV24-1	TRBJ1-5	CATSQTPQHF	TGTGCCACCAGCCAGACGCCCCAGCATTTT
-	few	TRBV7-2	TRBJ2-5	CASSSLYYRGRETQYF	TGTGCCAGCAGCTCCCTTTATTACCGGGGCCGAGAGACCCAGTACTTC
TRBD1	many	TRBV28	TRBJ1-5	CASSSLTGGAQPQHF	TGTGCCAGCAGTTCTCTTACAGGGGGGGCTCAGCCCCAGCATTTT
-	-	TRBV11-2	TRBJ2-7	CASSLPGCEQYF	TGTGCCAGCAGCTTACCTGGGTGCGAGCAGTACTTC
-	-	TRBV9	TRBJ2-3	CASSKGTLTSTDTQYF	TGTGCCAGCAGCAAAGGGACTCTCACTAGCACAGATACGCAGTATTTT
TRBD2	-	TRBV20-1	TRBJ2-1	CSARGTGTSTYNEQFF	TGCAGTGCTAGAGGCACCGGGACTAGTACCTACAATGAGCAGTTCTTC
TRBD2	-	TRBV6-5	TRBJ2-3	CASSLMTSGGVDTDTQYF	TGTGCCAGCAGTTTGATGACTAGCGGGGGGGTGGACACAGATACGCAGTATTTT
-	few	TRBV10-3	TRBJ2-5	CAISEVPGAEETQYF	TGTGCCATCAGTGAAGTCCCGGGGGCCGAAGAGACCCAGTACTTC
-	many	TRBV15	TRBJ2-2	CATSPRGGGNTGELFF	TGTGCCACCAGCCCCCGGGGAGGGGGCAACACCGGGGAGCTGTTTTTT
-	few	TRBV20-1	TRBJ2-1	CSASRGITQNEQFF	TGCAGTGCTAGCCGGGGTATTACCCAAAATGAGCAGTTCTTC
-	many	TRBV10-1	TRBJ1-1	CASSDSGSGVAFF	TGCGCCAGCAGTGATTCGGGTTCGGGGGTAGCTTTCTTT
-	many	TRBV5-4	TRBJ1-1	CASSSRTVNQEAFF	TGTGCCAGCAGCTCACGGACGGTTAATCAAGAAGCTTTCTTT
-	many	TRBV4-1	TRBJ2-5	CASSQEALPSEGTQYF	TGCGCCAGCAGCCAAGAGGCATTGCCCTCAGAGGGGACCCAGTACTTC
-	many	TRBV20-1	TRBJ2-7	CSALRPLGTSHEQYF	TGCAGTGCGCTCCGTCCGCTGGGGACCTCCCACGAGCAGTACTTC
-	many	TRBV7-9	TRBJ1-2	CASSLVRQLAYGYTF	TGTGCCAGCAGCTTAGTCAGGCAGTTGGCCTATGGCTACACCTTC
-	many	TRBV5-5	TRBJ1-3	CASSPETGSGNTIYF	TGTGCCAGCAGCCCGGAGACCGGCTCTGGAAACACCATATATTTT
TRBD2	-	TRBV6-4	TRBJ2-1	CASKTSGGHNEQFF	TGTGCCAGCAAAACTAGCGGGGGCCACAATGAGCAGTTCTTC
-	many	TRBV11-2	TRBJ1-4	CASSLGWQGDEKLFF	TGTGCCAGCAGCTTAGGATGGCAAGGGGATGAAAAACTGTTTTTT
-	-	TRBV4-1	TRBJ1-1	CASSAGARLLRTEAFF	TGCGCCAGCAGCGCGGGCGCGCGGCTACTGCGGACTGAAGCTTTCTTT
TRBD1	few	TRBV7-9	TRBJ1-1	CASSQGAGSTEAFF	TGTGCCAGCAGCCAGGGGGCTGGGAGCACTGAAGCTTTCTTT
-	many	TRBV5-4	TRBJ2-5	CASSFGTPVQETQYF	TGTGCCAGCAGCTTCGGGACACCCGTCCAAGAGACCCAGTACTTC
-	-	TRBV6-6	TRBJ2-5	CASSYPEGGGGQETQYF	TGTGCCAGCAGTTACCCCGAGGGAGGGGGAGGACAAGAGACCCAGTACTTC
-	-	TRBV12-3/TRBV12-4	TRBJ2-3	CASSLQANTQYF	TGTGCCAGCAGTTTACAGGCGAATACGCAGTATTTT
TRBD2	many	TRBV6-5	TRBJ2-3	CASRLAGARYTQYF	TGTGCCAGCAGGCTAGCGGGGGCCCGGTATACGCAGTATTTT
-	many	TRBV29-1	TRBJ1-1	CSVEDGVNTEAFF	TGCAGCGTTGAAGATGGCGTGAACACTGAAGCTTTCTTT
TRBD1	few	TRBV5-1	TRBJ1-2	CASSLGDETGNYGYTF	TGCGCCAGCAGCTTGGGAGACGAGACAGGGAACTATGGCTACACCTTC
-	few	TRBV20-1	TRBJ1-6	CSASGGLDNSPLHF	TGCAGTGCTAGCGGGGGATTGGATAATTCACCCCTCCACTTT
-	many	TRBV11-2	TRBJ1-2	CASSLGHGDAYGYTF	TGTGCCAGCAGCTTAGGCCACGGAGACGCCTATGGCTACACCTTC
TRBD1	many	TRBV5-1	TRBJ2-3	CASSLTGHDTDTQYF	TGCGCCAGCAGCCTGACAGGGCACGACACAGATACGCAGTATTTT
-	-	TRBV29-1	TRBJ1-5	CSVVGGGNQPQHF	TGCAGCGTTGTTGGAGGGGGCAATCAGCCCCAGCATTTT
-	-	TRBV6-2/TRBV6-3	TRBJ1-5	CASSYRHGGAEPQHF	TGTGCCAGCAGTTACAGGCACGGGGGAGCAGAGCCCCAGCATTTT
-	many	TRBV4-1	TRBJ2-1	CASSQVFRRGYNEQFF	TGCGCCAGCAGCCAAGTCTTTAGAAGGGGCTACAATGAGCAGTTCTTC
TRBD2	many	TRBV7-8	TRBJ2-7	CASSSLRTSGDYEQYF	TGTGCCAGCAGCTCCTTACGGACTAGCGGGGATTACGAGCAGTACTTC
TRBD2	many	TRBV9	TRBJ2-1	CASTAGGTAEQFF	TGTGCCAGCACAGCGGGGGGGACCGCTGAGCAGTTCTTC
-	-	TRBV5-1	TRBJ2-7	CASSLALAEGEQYF	TGCGCCAGCAGCTTGGCGCTCGCAGAGGGCGAGCAGTACTTC
TRBD1	few	TRBV29-1	TRBJ1-3	CSVNPQGNTIYF	TGCAGCGTCAACCCACAGGGGAACACCATATATTTT
-	many	TRBV24-1	TRBJ2-2	CATSDPGSRRELFF	TGTGCCACCAGTGATCCCGGGTCCCGGAGGGAGCTGTTTTTT
-	many	TRBV5-1	TRBJ2-3	CASSLIPDTDTQYF	TGCGCCAGCAGCTTGATACCAGACACAGATACGCAGTATTTT
-	few	TRBV18	TRBJ2-7	CASSPPGQGRVGEQYF	TGTGCCAGCTCACCACCGGGTCAGGGGAGGGTCGGCGAGCAGTACTTC
-	few	TRBV7-3	TRBJ2-3	CASSLEVGVTDTQYF	TGTGCCAGCAGCTTAGAGGTGGGGGTCACAGATACGCAGTATTTT
TRBD1	many	TRBV5-1	TRBJ1-1	CASSLISGQGNTEAFF	TGCGCCAGCAGCTTGATTTCAGGACAGGGGAACACTGAAGCTTTCTTT
-	few	TRBV5-6	TRBJ2-7	CASNLGDSTYEQYF	TGTGCCAGCAATCTCGGAGACTCGACTTACGAGCAGTACTTC
TRBD1	-	TRBV5-6	TRBJ2-3	CASSQVDRYSTDTQYF	TGTGCCAGCAGCCAAGTGGACAGGTATAGCACAGATACGCAGTATTTT